These T cell receptor beta chains were read from a single sample in a study of beta chain features in type 1 diabetes. The repertoire was sequenced with immunoSEQ multiplex PCR; TCRdb's copy has only in-frame clones and lacks some. This table holds around 300,000 clones, 12% to 15% found once. What was sequenced was central memory CD4+ T cells from blood. The receptors were sampled from a man aged 25 to 45 in good health. Each CDR3 is given with its conserved first and last residue. D genes are given only for firm matches. The size field is filled for only some rows; it gives once, few, many or a size class.

v_gene	abundance	len	j_gene	d_gene	CDR3nt	CDR3aa
TRBV7-9	few	15	TRBJ2-1	TRBD2	TGTGCCAGCAGCTTAACGGGAGGCTCCTGGAATGAGCAGTTCTTC	CASSLTGGSWNEQFF
TRBV7-2	few	13	TRBJ1-1	.	TGTGCCAGCAGCTTAGTACAGTGGGCCGAAGCTTTCTTT	CASSLVQWAEAFF
TRBV25-1	few	17	TRBJ1-2	TRBD1	TGTGCCAGCAGTGGCCCGCGCCCCGACAGGGGTAGCTATGGCTACACCTTC	CASSGPRPDRGSYGYTF
TRBV2	.	13	TRBJ2-2	.	TGTGCCAGCAGACTAGTCAGTACCGGGGAGCTGTTTTTT	CASRLVSTGELFF
TRBV5-4	.	16	TRBJ2-7	TRBD1	TGTGCCAGCAGCGTACCCGGGACAGGCGTGCGCTACGAGCAGTACTTC	CASSVPGTGVRYEQYF
TRBV11-2	.	13	TRBJ2-3	.	TGTGCCAGCAGCTTTGCACGGGCAGATACGCAGTATTTT	CASSFARADTQYF
TRBV30	once	14	TRBJ1-5	.	TGTGCCTGGAGTATATGGGGAAGCAATCAGCCCCAGCATTTT	CAWSIWGSNQPQHF
TRBV5-1	.	13	TRBJ2-1	TRBD1	TGCGCCAGTACGGACAGGGCGAGCAATGAGCAGTTCTTC	CASTDRASNEQFF
TRBV7-2	.	14	TRBJ2-5	TRBD1	TGTGCCAGCAGCTTACAGGGGGCCTATGAGACCCAGTACTTC	CASSLQGAYETQYF
TRBV14	.	16	TRBJ2-3	TRBD2	TGTGCCAGCAGCCAAGCCATGGGACTAGCGGGATATACGCAGTATTTT	CASSQAMGLAGYTQYF
TRBV9	few	15	TRBJ2-1	TRBD2	TGTGCCAGCAGCGTAGCAGCGGGAGAGAATAATGAGCAGTTCTTC	CASSVAAGENNEQFF
TRBV5-6	few	15	TRBJ2-3	.	TGTGCCAGCAGCTTGGTTAGTTGGTCTCCAGATACGCAGTATTTT	CASSLVSWSPDTQYF
TRBV6-1	few	13	TRBJ1-4	TRBD1	TGTGCCAGTTTAGGACAGGGGCGCGAAAAACTGTTTTTT	CASLGQGREKLFF
TRBV7-2	.	16	TRBJ1-3	TRBD1	TGTGCCAGCATTGGACAGGGACATTTCTCTGGAAACACCATATATTTT	CASIGQGHFSGNTIYF
TRBV11-2	.	15	TRBJ2-3	.	TGTGCCAGCAGCTTAGCAGGGCGGAACACAGATACGCAGTATTTT	CASSLAGRNTDTQYF
TRBV10-2	.	14	TRBJ1-1	.	TGCGCCAGCAGTGATCGGACGGCGAACACTGAAGCTTTCTTT	CASSDRTANTEAFF
TRBV2	few	11	TRBJ2-1	.	TGTGCCAGCAGCGCCTCCTCGGAGCAGTTCTTC	CASSASSEQFF
TRBV28	.	13	TRBJ1-2	.	TGTGCCAGCGTCAGTAGCGTGGGTGAAGGCTACACCTTC	CASVSSVGEGYTF
TRBV7-9	many	16	TRBJ2-3	TRBD2	TGTGCCAGCAGCCAGCAAACTAGCGGGGGGGCAGATACGCAGTATTTT	CASSQQTSGGADTQYF
TRBV2	few	13	TRBJ2-7	TRBD1	TGTGCCGGGAGGACAGGGACCTCCTACGAGCAGTACTTC	CAGRTGTSYEQYF
TRBV28	.	15	TRBJ1-4	.	TGTGCCAGCAGTTTTCGGGGAGGTGTAGGTGAAAAACTGTTTTTT	CASSFRGGVGEKLFF
TRBV6-1	.	13	TRBJ1-1	.	TGTGCCAGCAGTGAAGGGGTTTATACTGAAGCTTTCTTT	CASSEGVYTEAFF
TRBV5-4	.	16	TRBJ2-2	TRBD1	TGTGCCAGCAGTCGGGGACAGGCAGCAAACACCGGGGAGCTGTTTTTT	CASSRGQAANTGELFF
TRBV15	few	16	TRBJ2-3	TRBD2	TGTGCCACCAGCACCATGCTAGCGGGTATGACAGATACGCAGTATTTT	CATSTMLAGMTDTQYF
TRBV4-1	.	15	TRBJ1-5	.	TGCGCCAGCAGCCAATTGGACAGAATTAATCAGCCCCAGCATTTT	CASSQLDRINQPQHF
TRBV5-8	.	14	TRBJ1-5	.	TGTGCCAGCAGCGCACCACGGGATAATCAGCCCCAGCATTTT	CASSAPRDNQPQHF
TRBV7-2	few	15	TRBJ2-3	TRBD1	TGTGCCAGCAGCCTCAGAAGGGGGCCGGGAGATACGCAGTATTTT	CASSLRRGPGDTQYF
TRBV7-2	.	15	TRBJ2-7	TRBD1	TGTGCCAGCAGCCCCTGGACAGGGCCGCAGTACGAGCAGTACTTC	CASSPWTGPQYEQYF
TRBV2	.	14	TRBJ1-1	.	TGTGCCAGCAGTGTTCGGCAGACATACACTGAAGCTTTCTTT	CASSVRQTYTEAFF
TRBV7-7	few	12	TRBJ2-3	.	TGTGCCAGCAGCTTTCCTGGGGATACGCAGTATTTT	CASSFPGDTQYF
TRBV9	.	16	TRBJ2-1	.	TGTGCCAGCAGCGTATATCCGAAGCGCGCCTACAATGAGCAGTTCTTC	CASSVYPKRAYNEQFF
TRBV7-7	few	15	TRBJ2-1	TRBD2	TGTGCCAGCAGCCCAGGACTAGCGGGCGTAAATGAGCAGTTCTTC	CASSPGLAGVNEQFF
TRBV5-5	.	12	TRBJ2-2	.	TGTGCCAGCAGCTATAAGGGCGGGGAGCTGTTTTTT	CASSYKGGELFF
TRBV7-7	.	14	TRBJ2-5	TRBD1	TGTGCCAGCAGCCCGGGACAGGGTAAAGAGACCCAGTACTTC	CASSPGQGKETQYF
TRBV7-2	.	13	TRBJ1-4	TRBD1	TGTGCCAGCAGCCAGGGACAGGGCGAAAAACTGTTTTTT	CASSQGQGEKLFF
TRBV18	few	15	TRBJ2-5	TRBD2	TGTGCCAGCTCTCCGGGAGCGGGGGCCAAAGAGACCCAGTACTTC	CASSPGAGAKETQYF
TRBV6-1	few	14	TRBJ1-5	.	TGTGCCAGCAGTGAAGGAGGAGGCGGCCAGCCCCAGCATTTT	CASSEGGGGQPQHF
TRBV7-2	few	13	TRBJ2-3	.	TGTGCCAGCAGCCTAGATAGCCGGGATACGCAGTATTTT	CASSLDSRDTQYF
TRBV19	few	15	TRBJ1-2	.	TGTGCCAGTAGGCTGAGGCCTGGACAGTCCTATGGCTACACCTTC	CASRLRPGQSYGYTF
TRBV6-5	.	12	TRBJ1-1	.	TGTGCCAGCTTAGGGGGGGCCACTGAAGCTTTCTTT	CASLGGATEAFF
TRBV7-7	.	15	TRBJ1-2	.	TGTGCCAGCAGCCGCAGGGTTTCGGATAACTATGGCTACACCTTC	CASSRRVSDNYGYTF
TRBV5-4	.	13	TRBJ2-1	.	TGCGCCAGCAGCCTCGCACAGGGCACCGAGCAGTTCTTC	CASSLAQGTEQFF
TRBV15	few	14	TRBJ2-5	.	TGTGCCACCAGCAGAGAGGGAACCAAAGAGACCCAGTACTTC	CATSREGTKETQYF
TRBV18	few	14	TRBJ1-2	.	TGTGCCAGCTCACCACTCCGGGAGAACTATGGCTACACCTTC	CASSPLRENYGYTF
TRBV7-2	few	12	TRBJ2-7	TRBD2	TGTGCCAGCAGTCAAGGCGGGGGCGAGCAGTACTTC	CASSQGGGEQYF
TRBV10-2	.	15	TRBJ1-2	.	TGCGCCAGCAGTGAGTTGAAGGACAAGAGTGATGGCTACACCTTC	CASSELKDKSDGYTF
TRBV6-5	few	15	TRBJ2-5	TRBD2	TGTGCCAGCAGTTACGCGGGGAGGGGACAAGAGACCCAGTACTTC	CASSYAGRGQETQYF
TRBV10-2	.	15	TRBJ2-2	TRBD2	TGCGCCAGCAGTGAAAGCGGGGGGGCCCCCGGGGAGCTGTTTTTT	CASSESGGAPGELFF
TRBV7-3	.	13	TRBJ2-5	.	TGTGCCAGCAGCTTTGGTAGCCAAGAGACCCAGTACTTC	CASSFGSQETQYF
TRBV19	.	14	TRBJ2-7	TRBD2	TGTGCCAGTAGTTCCGGGGGGGCATCGTACGAGCAGTACTTC	CASSSGGASYEQYF
TRBV7-2	many	14	TRBJ2-2	.	TGTGCCAGCAGCCCAACGGGTCTCACCGGGGAGCTGTTTTTT	CASSPTGLTGELFF
TRBV19	.	14	TRBJ2-3	.	TGTGCCAGTAGTTACTTATTTAGCACAGATACGCAGTATTTT	CASSYLFSTDTQYF
TRBV7-2	.	11	TRBJ2-2	.	TGTGCCAGCAGCTTCCACGGGGAGCTGTTTTTT	CASSFHGELFF
TRBV27	few	17	TRBJ2-3	TRBD2	TGTGCCAGCAGTTTCAACGGACTAGCAGGGGCCACAGATACGCAGTATTTT	CASSFNGLAGATDTQYF